Each of the 32 T cell receptor beta chains below was sequenced from the same sample in a study of human T cells and chemical hapten exposure. Noted time point: patch test 2, 6 weeks after DPC sensitization. Described treatment: therapeutic diphenylcyclopropenone sensitization with weekly scalp DPC. MiXCR, run by TCRdb on the RACE reads, gives a single entry per CDR3 protein. The data show about 400,000 distinct CDR3 sequences, just under 6.5% seen once. The sequencing here drew on whole blood, taken in connection with sensitization to the hapten diphenylcyclopropenone (DPC). The source is a woman younger than 35 with alopecia areata. Some clones in this sample may be carry-over from other donors' samples.

The chain employs TRBV21-1 and TRBJ2-3; TRBD2, the table's D call, lacks a check against the DNA. TRBV21-1 is a known pseudogene. This CDR3 region has 11 residues. The CDR3 DNA reads TGTGCCAGCAGCACCCGGTCCCGCTGGTATTTT. It translates to CASSTRSRWYF.

This clonotype was observed many times. The chain employs TRBV9 and TRBJ2-3; the D gene is possibly TRBD2 (6 bases). Trimming took 4 bases from V and 0 from J, leaving 12 bases between them. In germline, CDR1 is SGDLS, CDR2 YYNGEE. CDR3 length: 15 amino acids. This CDR3 is CASSRKAGSTDTQYF. The DNA for the CDR3 is TGTGCCAGCAGCCGAAAAGCGGGTAGCACAGATACGCAGTATTTT.

This clonotype has at least ten counts. This sequence joins TRBV4-3 and TRBJ1-1; maybe TRBD1 (5 bases). Per germline, CDR1 LGHNA and CDR2 YSLEER. The CDR3 spans 15 residues. V gave up 3 bases and J gave up 2 bases, with 13 bases separating them. The CDR3 loop reads CASSQYRDGNTEAFF. For the CDR3, the DNA is TGCGCCAGCAGCCAGTACCGGGACGGCAACACTGAAGCTTTCTTT.

Many counts were recorded for this clonotype. V gene TRBV7-2 combines with J gene TRBJ1-2; TRBD1 matches 7 bases. Germline lookup yields CDR1 SGHTA and CDR2 FQGNSA. This CDR3 contains 13 residues. V gave up 5 bases and J gave up 7 bases; unmatched junction bases: 7. Here the CDR3 reads CASSVKGGGGYTF. CDR3 DNA sequence: TGTGCCAGCAGCGTAAAAGGGGGCGGTGGCTACACCTTC.

The chain links TRBV27 to TRBJ1-5; 9 bases line up with TRBD1. CDR1 and CDR2 from the germline V gene are MNHEY and SMNVEV (reference sequence). The CDR3 extends over 16 amino acids. Trimming cost V 5 bases and J 6 bases; bases outside gene matches: 11. The CDR3 DNA follows: TGTGCCAGCAGTCCGTCCAACAGGGGGCAATTTCAGCCCCAGCATTTT. Its translation is CASSPSNRGQFQPQHF.

This clonotype was seen a handful of times. This chain joins TRBV29-1 and TRBJ2-5; 7 positions agree with TRBD1. Per germline, CDR1 SQVTM and CDR2 ANQGSEA. The CDR3 has 15 amino acids. Germline trimming cut 4 bases from V and 1 base from J; bases unmatched to any gene: 9. As DNA, the CDR3 is TGCAGCGTTGCCCGCAGGGGGAATACCCAAGAGACCCAGTACTTC. This codes for CSVARRGNTQETQYF.

This clonotype was counted between two and nine times. This sequence joins TRBV12-3 or TRBV12-4 and TRBJ2-2; TRBD1 agrees at 8 bases. The CDR3 has 17 amino acids. The junction had 14 bases not matched to a gene; V was cut back by 10 bases and J by 1 base. The CDR3 DNA is TGTGCCACAACCGCAGCCCTAGGACAGGGGAACACCGGGGAGCTGTTTTTT. It is translated as CATTAALGQGNTGELFF.

The sample holds many counts of this clonotype. The gene calls are TRBV28 and TRBJ1-6; unclear D gene. Trimming shortened V by 6 bases and J by 10 bases, and 10 bases separated the two germline ends. CDR1 and CDR2 (germline): MDHEN, SYDVKM. The CDR3 contains 12 residues. DNA for the CDR3: TGTGCCAGCAGCCCGATAGGGTCACCCCTCCACTTT. It specifies CASSPIGSPLHF. Full variable domain (remainder filled in from reference TRBV28 and TRBJ1-6): DVKVTQSSRYLVKRTGEKVFLECVQDMDHENMFWYRQDPGLGLRLIYFSYDVKMKEKGDIPEGYSVSREKKERFSLILESASTNQTSMYLCASSPIGSPLHFGNGTRLTVT.

This clonotype was recorded at least ten times. This sequence joins TRBV12-3 or TRBV12-4 and TRBJ1-1; D is unresolved. The CDR3 is 12 amino acids. Trimming left V 9 bases short and J 1 base short, with 9 bases between. The CDR3 region has the DNA TGTGCCAGTGGAATTCGGAACACTGAAGCTTTCTTT. It translates to CASGIRNTEAFF.

This clonotype came up a few times. The chain uses TRBV27 and TRBJ1-5; 7 nucleotides line up with TRBD1. Per germline, CDR1 MNHEY and CDR2 SMNVEV (reference sequence). The CDR3 is 14 residues long. After removal of 2 bases from V and 7 bases from J, the junction contained 5 bases not matched to a gene. The chain's CDR3 is CASSLNRGWQPQHF. CDR3 bases: TGTGCCAGCAGTTTAAACAGGGGATGGCAGCCCCAGCATTTT.

CDR3 region: CASSLTRTANTEAFF. The CDR3 nucleotides are TGTGCCAGCAGTTTAACCAGGACCGCGAACACTGAAGCTTTCTTT. The V and J genes are TRBV27 and TRBJ1-1; D uncertain. The CDR3 loop spans 15 amino acids. V was shortened by 2 bases and J by 1 base, with 11 bases between the two germline ends. Per germline, CDR1 MNHEY and CDR2 SMNVEV (reference sequence).

This chain connects TRBV20-1 to TRBJ2-7, with TRBD2 matching 7 bases. From germline, CDR1 is DFQATT and CDR2 SNEGSKA (reference sequence). J was trimmed by 2 bases and V by 1 base; bases with no gene match: 5. The CDR3 consists of 14 residues. The DNA of the CDR3 is TGCAGTGCTAGAGCGCGGGGGACCCCCTACGAGCAGTACTTC. This codes for CSARARGTPYEQYF.

The V call is TRBV7-9, the J call TRBJ1-4; TRBD1 might be the D (5 bases). Germline V gene data show CDR1 as SEHNR and CDR2 as FQNEAQ (reference sequence). The germline V and J ends were trimmed by 3 bases and 6 bases, with 11 bases remaining between them. This CDR3 contains 14 residues. The CDR3 loop is CASSLGRGDEKLFF. In DNA form, the CDR3 reads TGTGCCAGCAGCTTGGGGCGTGGGGATGAAAAACTGTTTTTT.

V usage is TRBV9 and J usage is TRBJ2-5; D unclear. The germline V gene has CDR1 SGDLS and CDR2 YYNGEE. This CDR3 has 15 residues. Trimming left V 1 base short and J 1 base short, with 11 bases between. The CDR3 is CASSVRPEIQETQYF. In DNA, the CDR3 is TGTGCCAGCAGCGTAAGACCAGAAATCCAAGAGACCCAGTACTTC.

There are a few counts of this clonotype. A much more abundant neighbour one base away suggests this may be a read error. The rearrangement joins TRBV20-1 to TRBJ1-3; TRBD1 matches at 8 bases. Unmatched junction bases numbered 5, after V lost 2 bases and J lost 2 bases. The CDR3 is 15 amino acids. The V gene's germline CDR1 is DFQATT and CDR2 SNEGSKA (reference sequence). CDR3 protein: CSARQQGVAGNTIYF. For the CDR3, the DNA is TGCAGTGCTAGACAACAGGGGGTCGCTGGAAACACCATATATTTT.

This clonotype has more than one count but fewer than ten. V and J are TRBV28 and TRBJ2-5; D is undetermined. V was trimmed by 5 bases and J by 5 bases, leaving 15 bases between them. The CDR3 covers 14 residues. Germline CDR1 is MDHEN and CDR2 is SYDVKM. CDR3: CASSLRLLAETQYF. The CDR3 bases are TGTGCCAGCAGTCTAAGACTCCTTGCGGAGACCCAGTACTTC.

This rearrangement joins TRBV12-3 or TRBV12-4 to TRBJ2-5; D is tentatively TRBD1 or TRBD2 (5 bases each). The CDR3 is 15 amino acids. Trimming stripped 3 bases from V and 2 bases from J, with 13 bases between. As DNA, the CDR3 is TGTGCCAGCAGTTTTACTTTGGGGGAGCAAGAGACCCAGTACTTC. This gives the protein CASSFTLGEQETQYF.

The rearrangement uses TRBV6-5 and TRBJ2-7; D gene ambiguous. V lost 5 bases and J 7 bases, leaving 9 bases between the germline ends. Germline V gives CDR1 MNHEY, CDR2 SVGAGI. This CDR3 has 11 residues. CDR3 DNA sequence: TGTGCCAGCAGTCCCGGTTTTGAGCAGTACTTC. This gives the protein CASSPGFEQYF.

This clonotype was counted many times. The V call is TRBV6-5, the J call TRBJ1-5, with D hard to call. Germline CDR1 is MNHEY and CDR2 is SVGAGI. The V end was cut by 3 bases, the J end by 3 bases, with 9 bases between. The CDR3 runs to 14 residues. As DNA, the CDR3 is TGTGCCAGCAGTTATCAGAAATCCAATCAGCCCCAGCATTTT. It translates to CASSYQKSNQPQHF.

Worth noting for this clonotype: Given a much more abundant clone one base away, this may be a read error. The V gene is TRBV20-1, the J gene TRBJ1-1, with 8 bases fitting TRBD1. The germline CDR1 and CDR2 sequences are DFQATT and SNEGSKA (reference sequence). CDR3 length: 15 amino acids. The CDR3 is CSARDRGRLHTESFF. In DNA form, the CDR3 reads TGCAGTGCTAGAGACAGGGGGCGATTACACACTGAATCTTTCTTT.

This clonotype was recorded a few times. The chain couples TRBV6-2 or TRBV6-3 to TRBJ2-2; the match to TRBD2 covers 9 bases. V was pared by 2 bases and J by 5 bases, with 12 bases of the junction left unmatched. Per the germline V gene, CDR1 is MNHEY and CDR2 is SVGEGT. The CDR3 runs 18 residues. CDR3 residues: CASSYPASGAKKTGELFF. The CDR3 coding sequence is TGTGCCAGCAGTTACCCGGCTAGCGGGGCTAAGAAAACCGGGGAGCTGTTTTTT.

This chain joins TRBV5-1 and TRBJ2-1; 9 bases are shared with TRBD2. Germline trimming cut 3 bases from V and 4 bases from J; bases unmatched to any gene: 5. This CDR3 has 15 residues. In germline, CDR1 is SGHRS, CDR2 YFSETQ. The CDR3 DNA reads as TGCGCCAGCAGCTCTTTTAGCGGGGGATACAATGAGCAGTTCTTC. Translation gives CASSSFSGGYNEQFF.

This clonotype was seen a few times. The chain carries TRBV24-1 and TRBJ2-2; weak D call: TRBD1 (6 bases). The CDR3 totals 13 residues. The ends were cut back, 9 bases at V and 3 bases at J, with 10 bases in the middle. Germline V gives CDR1 KGHDR, CDR2 SFDVKD. The CDR3 coding sequence is TGTGCCACCTCCGGGACATACACCGGGGAGCTGTTTTTT. Encoded protein: CATSGTYTGELFF.

This clonotype was counted many times. The gene calls are TRBV7-9 and TRBJ1-6, with 7 bases identical to TRBD1. The CDR3 has 15 amino acids. V gave up 5 bases and J gave up 9 bases; unmatched junction bases: 10. From germline, CDR1 is SEHNR and CDR2 FQNEAQ (reference sequence). The CDR3 reads CASSPRQGGGSPLHF. The DNA of the CDR3 is TGTGCCAGCAGCCCACGACAGGGAGGAGGTTCACCCCTCCACTTT.

The gene calls are TRBV9 and TRBJ2-7, with 13 nucleotides matching TRBD2. CDR1 is SGDLS and CDR2 is YYNGEE in the germline V gene. The J segment lost 6 bases and the V segment lost 0 bases, leaving 9 bases of the junction unmatched. The CDR3 spans 17 residues. The CDR3 loop reads CASSVAATGTSGVEQYF. CDR3 DNA: TGTGCCAGCAGCGTAGCAGCGACCGGGACTAGCGGGGTCGAGCAGTACTTC. The full variable domain, rest sourced from reference TRBV9 and TRBJ2-7, is DSGVTQTPKHLITATGQRVTLRCSPRSGDLSVYWYQQSLDQGLQFLIQYYNGEERAKGNILERFSAQQFPDLHSELNLSSLELGDSALYFCASSVAATGTSGVEQYFGPGTRLTVT.

The chain is built from TRBV4-2 and TRBJ1-6, with 7 bases matching TRBD1. This CDR3 comprises 15 residues. V lost 4 bases to trimming and J lost 9 bases; unmatched junction nucleotides: 9. CDR1 and CDR2 (germline): LGHNA, YNFKEQ. Here the CDR3 reads CASSPDRERGSPLHF. For the CDR3, the DNA is TGTGCCAGCAGCCCAGACAGGGAGAGGGGTTCACCCCTCCACTTT.

This clonotype was detected a few times. The chain combines TRBV5-6 with TRBJ2-3; 8 bases align to TRBD2. The V and J ends lost 4 bases and 3 bases, in that order; junction bases with no gene match: 10. Germline assignment: CDR1 SGHDT and CDR2 YYEEEE. The CDR3 covers 16 residues. CDR3 sequence (DNA): TGTGCCAGCAGCCCTCATCCGGGGACTAGGACAGATACGCAGTATTTT. This translates into CASSPHPGTRTDTQYF.

The chain couples TRBV2 to TRBJ2-2; D remains ambiguous. Germline values: CDR1 SNHLY, CDR2 FYNNEI. Deletions cut 3 bases from V and 6 bases from J, with 8 bases between. This CDR3 region has 13 residues. In nucleotides, the CDR3 is TGTGCCAGCAGTGACAGCCCAGCCGGGGAGCTGTTTTTT. Translating gives CASSDSPAGELFF.

This rearrangement joins TRBV20-1 to TRBJ2-3; possible D gene TRBD2, 5 bases. Per germline, CDR1 DFQATT and CDR2 SNEGSKA (reference sequence). This CDR3 comprises 11 residues. V dropped 3 bases and J dropped 4 bases, with 5 bases sitting between them. The CDR3, as DNA: TGCAGTGCTAGGGACTCAGATACGCAGTATTTT. Translation gives CSARDSDTQYF.

Concerning this clonotype itself: A read error may account for a junction end that differs from germline. J is TRBJ1-2 and V is TRBV7-6; D gene unclear. CDR3 size: 14 residues. Per the germline V gene, CDR1 is SGHVS and CDR2 is FNYEAQ. In DNA form, the CDR3 reads TGTGCCAGCAGCTGGAAGAGCCCGCCGGATATACCATTCTTC. Protein product: CASSWKSPPDIPFF.

In this sample, this clonotype turned up many times. The genes are TRBV20-1 and TRBJ1-1; D is unclear. CDR1 DFQATT and CDR2 SNEGSKA come from the germline V gene (reference sequence). This CDR3 comprises 13 residues. V lost 0 bases to trimming and J lost 1 base, with 6 bases between them. The CDR3 coding sequence is TGCAGTGCTAGAGATTTTAAGAACACTGAAGCTTTCTTT. It codes for CSARDFKNTEAFF.

V is TRBV9 and J is TRBJ2-7; D possibly corresponds to TRBD1 (5 bases). Germline CDR1 is SGDLS and CDR2 is YYNGEE. Deletions cut 4 bases from V and 0 bases from J, with 11 bases between. The length of the CDR3 is 14 residues. CDR3 sequence: CASSPSTDSYEQYF. CDR3 sequence (DNA): TGTGCCAGCAGCCCTTCGACAGACTCCTACGAGCAGTACTTC.